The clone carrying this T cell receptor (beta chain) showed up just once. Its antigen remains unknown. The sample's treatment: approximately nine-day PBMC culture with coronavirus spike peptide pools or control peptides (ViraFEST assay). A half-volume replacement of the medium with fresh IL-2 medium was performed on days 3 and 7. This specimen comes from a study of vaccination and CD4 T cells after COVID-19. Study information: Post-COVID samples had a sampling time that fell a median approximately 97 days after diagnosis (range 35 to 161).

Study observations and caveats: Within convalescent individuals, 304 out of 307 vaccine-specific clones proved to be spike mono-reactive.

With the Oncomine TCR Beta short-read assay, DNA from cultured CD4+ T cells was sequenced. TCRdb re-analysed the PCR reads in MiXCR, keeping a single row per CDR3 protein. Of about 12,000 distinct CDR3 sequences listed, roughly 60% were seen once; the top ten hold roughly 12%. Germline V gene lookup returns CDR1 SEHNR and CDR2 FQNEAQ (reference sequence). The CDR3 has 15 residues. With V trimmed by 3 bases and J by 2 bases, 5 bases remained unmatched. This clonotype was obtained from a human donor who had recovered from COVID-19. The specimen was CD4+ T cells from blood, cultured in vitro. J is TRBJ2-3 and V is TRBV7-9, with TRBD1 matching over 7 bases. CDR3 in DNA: TGTGCCAGCAGCTTGTTACAGGGGTCCACAGATACGCAGTATTTT. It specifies CASSLLQGSTDTQYF.